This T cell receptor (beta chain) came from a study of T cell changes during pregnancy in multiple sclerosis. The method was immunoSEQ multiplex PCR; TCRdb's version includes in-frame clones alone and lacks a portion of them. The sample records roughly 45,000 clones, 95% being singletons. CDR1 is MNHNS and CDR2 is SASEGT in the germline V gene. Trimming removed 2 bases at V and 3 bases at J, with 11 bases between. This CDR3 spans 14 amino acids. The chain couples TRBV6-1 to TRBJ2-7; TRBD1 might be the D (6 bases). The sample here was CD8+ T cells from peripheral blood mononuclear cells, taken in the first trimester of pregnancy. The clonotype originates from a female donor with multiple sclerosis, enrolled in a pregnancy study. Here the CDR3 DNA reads TGTGCCAGCAGTGAAATAAACAGGGTCTACGAGCAGTACTTC. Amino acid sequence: CASSEINRVYEQYF.